The entry below gives a single T cell receptor beta chain sequence along with its context. The authors' processing: It was from reference gene primer amplification that nucleated cell counts were estimated. Profiled with immunoSEQ multiplex PCR; TCRdb holds only in-frame clones, not every one. The V and J calls and clone size were taken over from that table, and D and trimming were inferred from the DNA. The table has around 160,000 clones, around 83% seen once. The V gene lost 5 bases and the J gene lost 5 bases, with 21 bases spanning the gap. This CDR3 contains 16 residues. In germline, CDR1 is SEHNR, CDR2 FQNEAQ (reference sequence). The data were taken from a study of blood T cell repertoires in COVID-19. About the research overall: The samples span acute and convalescent COVID-19 from the United States, Italy and Spain. From T cells, B-cell-depleted T cells, or PBMCs came the material, which was cDNA or gDNA.

Source material: peripheral blood. This clonotype originated in a man aged 18 to 29 with acute or convalescent COVID-19. This chain links TRBV7-9 with TRBJ1-2; perhaps TRBD1 as D (6 bases). The chain's CDR3 is CASSASGTQLGYGYTF. The CDR3 DNA is TGTGCCAGCAGCGCGTCCGGGACACAGCTTGGTTATGGCTACACCTTC.